The subject of this entry is one T cell receptor (beta chain). Its matching antigen is unknown. V was pared by 2 bases and J by 6 bases, with 14 bases between. CDR3 length: 16 amino acids. Germline-derived CDR1 and CDR2 are SGHTA and FQGNSA. These data belong to a study of T cell repertoires in cytomegalovirus infection. Overall study: The study used recently identified HLA-C-restricted and well-studied HLA-B-restricted CMV epitopes. Public TCR beta signatures provided an indication of both CMV infection and a matching HLA type.

Points from the study as a whole: The ex vivo response showed dominance by HLA-C-restricted CMV-specific TCR beta clonotypes.

TCRdb itself ran the reads through MiXCR, one entry per CDR3 protein. The sample lists hundreds of thousands of distinct CDR3 sequences; roughly 43% were seen once. The J gene is TRBJ1-6, the V gene TRBV7-2, with a possible D match to TRBD1 (6 bases). Sequenced material: cultured PBMCs, taken from culture after CMV antigen stimulation. This receptor was obtained from a human donor in good health (CMV status not recorded). Some clones in this sample may be carry-over from other donors' samples. The CDR3 spells CASSLMGAGTNSPLHF. The CDR3 coding sequence is TGTGCCAGCAGCTTAATGGGGGCAGGGACTAATTCACCCCTCCACTTT.